These 26 T cell receptor beta chains originate from one sample sequenced in a study of beta chain features in type 1 diabetes. Overall study findings and caveats: People with Type 1 diabetes carried modestly yet significantly shorter TCRB CDR3s in all four CD4+ subsets.

These receptors are not linked to any known antigen. Expressed TCRB transcripts got sequenced, as all isolated RNA was reverse transcribed. Measured with immunoSEQ multiplex PCR; TCRdb has only the in-frame clones, and not every one. The sample includes 550,000 to 850,000 clones, about an eighth of them seen just once. Sequencing used naive CD4+ T cells from blood. These receptors were taken from a man aged 18 to 30 with type 1 diabetes.

This sequence joins TRBV5-1 and TRBJ2-1, with 12 bases aligning to TRBD2. V lost 4 bases and J lost 10; bases outside the gene matches: 9. This CDR3 spans 15 amino acids. Germline V gene data show CDR1 as SGHRS and CDR2 as YFSETQ. CDR3 sequence: CASSITTSGGQEQFF. The CDR3 nucleotides read TGCGCCAGCAGCATAACAACTAGCGGGGGGCAAGAGCAGTTCTTC.

The gene calls are TRBV7-9 and TRBJ1-6; no reliable D call. Germline CDR1 SEHNR, CDR2 FQNEAQ (reference sequence). Trimming shortened V by 4 bases and J by 10 bases, and 8 bases separated the two germline ends. This CDR3 comprises 12 residues. The DNA for the CDR3 is TGTGCCAGCAGCTCCCTCCAGTCACCCCTCCACTTT. It is translated as CASSSLQSPLHF.

This clone was observed a few times. V is TRBV4-1 and J is TRBJ2-1, with TRBD2 matching 10 bases. Germline CDR1 and CDR2: MGHRA and YSYEKL. This CDR3 has 15 residues. V dropped 4 bases and J dropped 9; count of bases not matched to a gene: 9. The CDR3 protein is CASSPSGGAPPEQFF. DNA for the CDR3: TGCGCCAGCAGCCCCAGCGGGGGGGCGCCCCCTGAGCAGTTCTTC.

The table lists this clone with many counts. This rearrangement joins TRBV7-2 to TRBJ2-7; D is ambiguous. Deletions cut 5 bases from V and 0 bases from J, with 2 bases between. CDR3 size: 11 residues. Per the germline V gene, CDR1 is SGHTA and CDR2 is FQGNSA. The CDR3 loop reads CASSPSYEQYF. CDR3 nucleotide sequence: TGTGCCAGCAGCCCCTCCTACGAGCAGTACTTC.

This chain uses TRBV5-1 with TRBJ2-2, with D perhaps TRBD1 or TRBD2 (5 bases each). This CDR3 comprises 12 residues. Trimming removed 4 bases at V and 6 bases at J, with 7 bases between. Germline CDR1 SGHRS, CDR2 YFSETQ. The DNA for the CDR3 is TGCGCCAGCAGCGAGGGGCCCGGGGAGCTGTTTTTT. This encodes CASSEGPGELFF.

This clone has only a few counts. DNA for the CDR3: TGTGCCTGCACGACAGGGGGCGGAAACTATGGCTACACCTTC. It encodes CACTTGGGNYGYTF. The chain recombines TRBV30 with TRBJ1-2, with 10 bases fitting TRBD1. The CDR3 covers 14 residues. The J segment lost 2 bases and the V segment lost 6 bases, leaving 6 bases of the junction unmatched. Germline assignment: CDR1 GTSNPN and CDR2 SVGIG (reference sequence).

This clone was observed a handful of times. This chain links TRBV14 with TRBJ2-3, with D possibly being TRBD2 (5 bases). Germline CDR1 SGHDN, CDR2 FVKESK. The CDR3 covers 16 residues. With 0 bases removed from V and 6 bases from J, the gap between germline ends came to 16 bases. The CDR3: CASSQDSGWSGDTQYF. CDR3 bases: TGTGCCAGCAGCCAAGATTCGGGGTGGAGTGGCGATACGCAGTATTTT.

This clone has a handful of counts. The rearrangement links TRBV4-1 to TRBJ2-7; D is uncertain. V lost 1 base, J lost 0 bases, and 10 bases lay in between. The CDR3 sequence is 15 residues long. Germline loops: CDR1 MGHRA, CDR2 YSYEKL. The CDR3 here is CASSQVLSPSYEQYF. The CDR3 region has the DNA TGCGCCAGCAGCCAAGTATTGTCTCCCTCCTACGAGCAGTACTTC.

This chain joins TRBV7-6 and TRBJ1-1, with D uncertain. The CDR3 consists of 13 residues. Trimming took 2 bases from V and 3 from J, leaving 7 bases between them. Per the germline V gene, CDR1 is SGHVS and CDR2 is FNYEAQ. CDR3 bases: TGTGCCAGCAGCTTAAGCGAGGACACTGAAGCTTTCTTT. Translated, it gives CASSLSEDTEAFF.

The CDR3 spells CSVAGGFNQPQHF. CDR3 DNA: TGCAGCGTTGCTGGGGGGTTTAATCAGCCCCAGCATTTT. The chain is built from TRBV29-1 and TRBJ1-5; D is perhaps TRBD1 (5 bases). Trimming pared 4 bases from V and 4 bases from J, leaving 11 bases between. The CDR3 has 13 amino acids. In germline, CDR1 is SQVTM, CDR2 ANQGSEA. The full variable domain, its missing parts supplied by reference TRBV29-1 and TRBJ1-5, is SAVISQKPSRDICQRGTSLTIQCQVDSQVTMMFWYRQQPGQSLTLIATANQGSEATYESGFVIDKFPISRPNLTFSTLTVSNMSPEDSSIYLCSVAGGFNQPQHFGDGTRLSIL.

This clone was seen a few times. V is TRBV10-3 and J is TRBJ2-7; either TRBD1 or TRBD2 may supply D (6 bases each). The CDR3 spans 14 residues. CDR1 and CDR2 (germline): ENHRY, SYGVKD. Between the trimmed V and J ends, which lost 4 bases and 2 bases, there was a span of 12 bases. The CDR3 region is CAISGAGEAYEQYF. The CDR3 DNA reads TGTGCCATCAGTGGGGCAGGGGAGGCCTACGAGCAGTACTTC.

The chain links TRBV7-2 to TRBJ2-2; D not resolved. V lost 6 bases to trimming and J lost 6 bases, with 11 bases between them. The germline CDR1 and CDR2 sequences are SGHTA and FQGNSA. The CDR3 consists of 13 residues. The DNA for the CDR3 is TGTGCCAGCAGGGGTATGCTGGCCGGGGAGCTGTTTTTT. This sequence encodes CASRGMLAGELFF. The complete variable domain, with remaining parts taken from reference TRBV7-2 and TRBJ2-2, reads GAGVSQSPSNKVTEKGKDVELRCDPISGHTALYWYRQSLGQGLEFLIYFQGNSAPDKSGLPSDRFSAERTGGSVSTLTIQRTQQEDSAVYLCASRGMLAGELFFGEGSRLTVL.

This clone was picked up a small number of times. The chain has TRBV5-1 and TRBJ2-7; 7 bases are a match to TRBD1. The V gene's germline CDR1 is SGHRS and CDR2 YFSETQ. With V trimmed by 4 bases and J by 3 bases, 10 bases remained unmatched. CDR3 length equals 15 residues. The CDR3 here is CASSPGTAGDYEQYF. CDR3 nucleotides: TGCGCCAGCAGCCCGGGGACAGCCGGAGACTACGAGCAGTACTTC.

This chain uses TRBV2 with TRBJ2-4; no definite D call. The CDR3 has 19 amino acids. In germline, CDR1 is SNHLY, CDR2 FYNNEI. Deletions cut 6 bases from V and 1 base from J, with 25 bases between. This CDR3 reads CASRPDGKPGMGAKNIQYF. In nucleotides, the CDR3 is TGTGCCAGCAGGCCGGACGGAAAACCCGGAATGGGTGCCAAAAACATTCAGTACTTC. Full variable domain (outside the CDR3, taken from reference TRBV2 and TRBJ2-4): EPEVTQTPSHQVTQMGQEVILRCVPISNHLYFYWYRQILGQKVEFLVSFYNNEISEKSEIFDDQFSVERPDGSNFTLKIRSTKLEDSAMYFCASRPDGKPGMGAKNIQYFGAGTRLSVL.

The chain uses TRBV30 and TRBJ1-2; D is ambiguous. The V gene's germline CDR1 is GTSNPN and CDR2 SVGIG (reference sequence). The CDR3 is made up of 13 amino acids. V was clipped by 0 bases and J by 3 bases, with 8 bases between them. CDR3 in amino acids: CAWSVGLDYGYTF. The CDR3 coding sequence is TGTGCCTGGAGTGTTGGGTTAGACTATGGCTACACCTTC. Complete variable domain (other parts from reference TRBV30 and TRBJ1-2): SQTIHQWPATLVQPVGSPLSLECTVEGTSNPNLYWYRQAAGRGLQLLFYSVGIGQISSEVPQNLSASRPQDRQFILSSKKLLLSDSGFYLCAWSVGLDYGYTFGSGTRLTVV.

There are a few counts of this clone. The chain uses TRBV10-3 and TRBJ2-1; a weak D match, TRBD1 (5 bases). Germline-derived CDR1 and CDR2 are ENHRY and SYGVKD. V was cut by 11 bases and J by 9 bases, with 17 bases left in between. The CDR3 runs to 12 residues. The DNA of the CDR3 is TGTGCCGGTGGGGCGCAGGTGTCTGAGCAGTTCTTC. Translated, it gives CAGGAQVSEQFF.

This clone turned up a few times. The sample holds other DNA sequences that translate to the same CDR3. The chain has TRBV30 and TRBJ2-3; D remains ambiguous. Germline values: CDR1 GTSNPN, CDR2 SVGIG (reference sequence). The V end lost 0 bases, the J end lost 1 base, and 8 bases lay between the germline ends. The CDR3 has 14 residues. CDR3 DNA: TGTGCCTGGAGTGTCACTGGGGGCACAGATACGCAGTATTTT. Translation: CAWSVTGGTDTQYF.

The chain carries TRBV28 and TRBJ1-1; D unclear. V shed 5 bases and J shed 2 bases, with 3 bases lying between them. The CDR3 is 11 amino acids. Germline CDR1 reads MDHEN; CDR2 reads SYDVKM. CDR3 loop: CASSTNTEAFF. In DNA form, the CDR3 reads TGTGCCAGCAGTACCAACACTGAAGCTTTCTTT.

The V call is TRBV10-3, the J call TRBJ1-5, with D perhaps TRBD1 (5 bases). Germline loops: CDR1 ENHRY, CDR2 SYGVKD. V was shortened by 10 bases and J by 0 bases, with 19 bases between the two germline ends. The CDR3 spans 16 residues. The CDR3 DNA sequence: TGTGCCAGCCGTCGGGACGGACCTCATAGCAATCAGCCCCAGCATTTT. It is translated as CASRRDGPHSNQPQHF.

Of note for this clone: The same CDR3 can be traced to other DNA sequences in this sample. J is TRBJ1-5 and V is TRBV4-1; maybe TRBD1 (6 bases). Between the trimmed V and J ends, which lost 4 bases and 4 bases, there was a span of 11 bases. Germline CDR1 and CDR2: MGHRA and YSYEKL. This CDR3 has 14 residues. In nucleotides, the CDR3 is TGCGCCAGCAGCCCTAGGGGGGATAATCAGCCCCAGCATTTT. Translated, it gives CASSPRGDNQPQHF.

This clone came up a few times. The rearrangement links TRBV7-2 to TRBJ2-3, with TRBD2 matching 9 bases. The CDR3 spans 17 residues. The V gene's germline CDR1 is SGHTA and CDR2 FQGNSA. Trimming cost V 1 base and J 0 bases; bases outside gene matches: 5. The chain's CDR3 is CASSLVPSGESTDTQYF. CDR3 sequence (DNA): TGTGCCAGCAGCTTAGTCCCTAGCGGGGAGAGCACAGATACGCAGTATTTT.

This clone has more than one count but fewer than ten. The rearrangement uses TRBV5-1 and TRBJ2-7; D gene uncertain. V dropped 4 bases and J dropped 2 bases, with 13 bases sitting between them. The CDR3 runs to 14 residues. Germline assignment: CDR1 SGHRS and CDR2 YFSETQ. As DNA, the CDR3 is TGCGCCAGCAGCCCGGACCGAAGCACCTACGAGCAGTACTTC. It translates to CASSPDRSTYEQYF.

V is TRBV25-1 and J is TRBJ1-2; D gene ambiguous. Between the trimmed V and J ends, which lost 3 bases and 4 bases, there was a span of 9 bases. The germline gives CDR1 MGHDK, CDR2 SYGVNS. The CDR3 length is 13 residues. DNA of the CDR3: TGTGCCAGCAGTGATGGGGTCCTCTATGGCTACACCTTC. It is translated as CASSDGVLYGYTF.

The chain links TRBV6-1 to TRBJ1-6; D may be TRBD1 (6 bases). The length of the CDR3 is 16 residues. CDR1 and CDR2 (germline): MNHNS, SASEGT. Trimming removed 4 bases from V and 10 bases from J, with 20 bases in between. The CDR3 is CASSAVPGHSPSPLHF. CDR3 sequence (DNA): TGTGCCAGCAGTGCCGTTCCGGGACACTCCCCGTCACCCCTCCACTTT.

This clone occurred a few times. This chain uses TRBV5-4 with TRBJ2-5; the match to TRBD1 covers 8 bases. The CDR3 is 15 residues long. With 4 bases clipped from V and 0 bases from J, the junction kept 5 bases outside the gene matches. CDR1 SGHNT and CDR2 YYREEE come from the germline V gene (reference sequence). The CDR3 sequence is CASSLDRANQETQYF. The CDR3 DNA reads as TGTGCCAGCAGCCTGGACAGGGCGAACCAAGAGACCCAGTACTTC.

The sample holds one count of this clone. The rearrangement joins TRBV11-2 to TRBJ1-6; no reliable D call. Trimming left V 5 bases short and J 8 bases short, with 7 bases between. The CDR3 is 12 residues long. Per germline, CDR1 SGHAT and CDR2 FQNNGV. CDR3 residues: CASSNLDSPLHF. The CDR3 nucleotides are TGTGCCAGCAGCAACCTGGATTCACCCCTCCACTTT.